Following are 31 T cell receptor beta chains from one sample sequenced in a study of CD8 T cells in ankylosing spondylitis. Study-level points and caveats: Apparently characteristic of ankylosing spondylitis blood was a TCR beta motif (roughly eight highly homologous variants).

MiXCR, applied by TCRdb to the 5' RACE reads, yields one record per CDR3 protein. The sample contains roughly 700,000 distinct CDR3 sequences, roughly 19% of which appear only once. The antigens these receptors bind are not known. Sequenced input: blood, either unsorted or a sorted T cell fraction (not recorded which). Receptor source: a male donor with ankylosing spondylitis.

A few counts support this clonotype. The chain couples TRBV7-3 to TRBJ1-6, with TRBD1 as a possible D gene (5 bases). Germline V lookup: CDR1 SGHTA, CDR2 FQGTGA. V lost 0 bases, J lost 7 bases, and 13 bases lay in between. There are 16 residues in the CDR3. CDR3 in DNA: TGTGCCAGCAGCTTAACCAGTGGGGCTGGGAATTCACCCCTCCACTTT. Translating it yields CASSLTSGAGNSPLHF. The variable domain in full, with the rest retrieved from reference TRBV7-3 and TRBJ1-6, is GAGVSQTPSNKVTEKGKYVELRCDPISGHTALYWYRQSLGQGPEFLIYFQGTGAADDSGLPNDRFFAVRPEGSVSTLKIQRTERGDSAVYLCASSLTSGAGNSPLHFGNGTRLTVT.

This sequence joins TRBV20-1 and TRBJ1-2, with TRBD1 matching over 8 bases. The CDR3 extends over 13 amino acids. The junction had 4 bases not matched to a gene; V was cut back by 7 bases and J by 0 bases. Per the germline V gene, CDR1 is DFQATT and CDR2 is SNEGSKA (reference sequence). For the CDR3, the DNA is TGCAGTGGAACAGGGGGAGCTAACTATGGCTACACCTTC. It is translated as CSGTGGANYGYTF.

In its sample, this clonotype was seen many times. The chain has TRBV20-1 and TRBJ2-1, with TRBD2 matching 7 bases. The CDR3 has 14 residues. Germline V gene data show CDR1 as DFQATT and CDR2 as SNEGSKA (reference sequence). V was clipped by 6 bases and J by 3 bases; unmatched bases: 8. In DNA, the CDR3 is TGCAGTGCCGGATCTAGCGGTCACTACAATGAGCAGTTCTTC. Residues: CSAGSSGHYNEQFF.

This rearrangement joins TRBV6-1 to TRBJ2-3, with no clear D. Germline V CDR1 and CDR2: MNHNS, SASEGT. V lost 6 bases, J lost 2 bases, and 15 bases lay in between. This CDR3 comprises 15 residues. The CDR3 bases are TGTGCCAGCAGCCGGACCCAAAGTTTCACAGATACGCAGTATTTT. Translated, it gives CASSRTQSFTDTQYF.

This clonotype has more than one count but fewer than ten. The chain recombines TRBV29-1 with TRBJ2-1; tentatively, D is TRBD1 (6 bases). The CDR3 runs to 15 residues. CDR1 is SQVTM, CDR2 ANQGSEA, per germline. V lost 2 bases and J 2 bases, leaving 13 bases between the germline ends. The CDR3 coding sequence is TGCAGCGTTGAACCAGCACAGGGCCCCTACAATGAGCAGTTCTTC. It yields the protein CSVEPAQGPYNEQFF.

The CDR3 nucleotides read TGTGCCAGCAGCCTTCAAGGAAGTTTGGCCTACAATGAGCAGTTCTTC. Residues: CASSLQGSLAYNEQFF. This chain links TRBV7-2 with TRBJ2-1; no clear D. There are 16 residues in the CDR3. V lost 5 bases and J lost 2, with 16 bases in between. Germline-derived CDR1 and CDR2 are SGHTA and FQGNSA.

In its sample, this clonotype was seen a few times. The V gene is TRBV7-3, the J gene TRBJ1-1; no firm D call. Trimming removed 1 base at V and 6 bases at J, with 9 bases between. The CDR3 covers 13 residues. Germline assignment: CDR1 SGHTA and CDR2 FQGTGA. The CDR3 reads CASSLNVRAEAFF. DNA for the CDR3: TGTGCCAGCAGCTTAAATGTGAGAGCTGAAGCTTTCTTT. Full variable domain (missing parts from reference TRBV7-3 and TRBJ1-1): GAGVSQTPSNKVTEKGKYVELRCDPISGHTALYWYRQSLGQGPEFLIYFQGTGAADDSGLPNDRFFAVRPEGSVSTLKIQRTERGDSAVYLCASSLNVRAEAFFGQGTRLTVV.

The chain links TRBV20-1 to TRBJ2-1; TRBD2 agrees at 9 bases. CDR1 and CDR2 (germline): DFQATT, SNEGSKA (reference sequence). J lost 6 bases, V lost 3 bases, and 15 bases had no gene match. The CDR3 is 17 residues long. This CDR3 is CSASVDNLAGEVNEQFF. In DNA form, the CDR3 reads TGCAGTGCTAGTGTAGACAACTTAGCGGGAGAAGTCAATGAGCAGTTCTTC.

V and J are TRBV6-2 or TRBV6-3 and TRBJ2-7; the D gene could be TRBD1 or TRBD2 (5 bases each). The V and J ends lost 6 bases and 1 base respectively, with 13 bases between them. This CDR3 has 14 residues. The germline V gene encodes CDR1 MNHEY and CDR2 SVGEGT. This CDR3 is CASRKLGGSYEQYF. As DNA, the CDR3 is TGTGCCAGCAGGAAACTTGGGGGTTCCTACGAGCAGTACTTC.

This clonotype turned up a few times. The CDR3 DNA is TGCGCCAGCAGCTCCGGGGAAGCCTCTGGAAACACCATATATTTT. It translates to CASSSGEASGNTIYF. This chain links TRBV5-1 with TRBJ1-3; D is uncertain. The CDR3 spans 15 residues. Germline-derived CDR1 and CDR2 are SGHRS and YFSETQ. Trimming removed 3 bases from V and 0 bases from J, with 10 bases in between.

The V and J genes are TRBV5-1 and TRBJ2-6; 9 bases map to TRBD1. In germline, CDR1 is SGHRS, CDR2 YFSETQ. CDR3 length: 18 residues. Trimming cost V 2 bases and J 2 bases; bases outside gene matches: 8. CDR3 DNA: TGCGCCAGCAGCTTAAATGGGGGACAGGGTGCTGGGGCCAACGTCCTGACTTTC. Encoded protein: CASSLNGGQGAGANVLTF.

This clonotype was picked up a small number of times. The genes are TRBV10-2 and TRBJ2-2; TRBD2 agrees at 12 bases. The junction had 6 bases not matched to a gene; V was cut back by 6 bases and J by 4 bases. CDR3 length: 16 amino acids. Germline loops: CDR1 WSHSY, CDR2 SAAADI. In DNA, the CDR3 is TGCGCCAGCAGGCTAGCGGGGGGGAAGAGCACCGGGGAGCTGTTTTTT. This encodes CASRLAGGKSTGELFF.

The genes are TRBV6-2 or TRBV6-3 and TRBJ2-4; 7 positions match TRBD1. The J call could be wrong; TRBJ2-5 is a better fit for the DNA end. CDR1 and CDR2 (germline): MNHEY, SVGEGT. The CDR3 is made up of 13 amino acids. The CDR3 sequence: CASSYSRTGTQYF. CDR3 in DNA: TGTGCCAGCAGTTACTCACGGACAGGGACCCAGTACTTC.

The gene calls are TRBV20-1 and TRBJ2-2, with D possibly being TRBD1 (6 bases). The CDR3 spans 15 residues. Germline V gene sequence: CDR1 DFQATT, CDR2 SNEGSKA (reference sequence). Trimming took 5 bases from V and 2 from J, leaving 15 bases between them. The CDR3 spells CSASRTEINTGELFF. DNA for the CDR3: TGCAGTGCTTCTCGGACAGAAATCAACACCGGGGAGCTGTTTTTT.

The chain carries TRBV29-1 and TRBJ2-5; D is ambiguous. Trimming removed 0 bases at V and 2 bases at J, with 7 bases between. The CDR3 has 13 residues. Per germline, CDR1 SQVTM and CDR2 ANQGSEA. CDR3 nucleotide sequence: TGCAGCGTTGAAGATCTATCACAAGAGACCCAGTACTTC. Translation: CSVEDLSQETQYF. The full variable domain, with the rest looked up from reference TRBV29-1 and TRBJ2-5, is SAVISQKPSRDICQRGTSLTIQCQVDSQVTMMFWYRQQPGQSLTLIATANQGSEATYESGFVIDKFPISRPNLTFSTLTVSNMSPEDSSIYLCSVEDLSQETQYFGPGTRLLVL.

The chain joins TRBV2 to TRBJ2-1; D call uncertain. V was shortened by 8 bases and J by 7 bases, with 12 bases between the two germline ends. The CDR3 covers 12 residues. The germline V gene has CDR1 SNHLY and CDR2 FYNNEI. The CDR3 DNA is TGTGCCAGCGACCGCACCCAGAATGAGCAGTTCTTC. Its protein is CASDRTQNEQFF.

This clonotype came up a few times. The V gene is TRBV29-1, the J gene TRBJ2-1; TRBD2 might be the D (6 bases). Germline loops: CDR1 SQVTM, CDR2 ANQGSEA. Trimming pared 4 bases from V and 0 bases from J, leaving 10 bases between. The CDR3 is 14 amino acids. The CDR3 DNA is TGCAGCGTTGGTATCGGGAGCTCCTACAATGAGCAGTTCTTC. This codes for CSVGIGSSYNEQFF.

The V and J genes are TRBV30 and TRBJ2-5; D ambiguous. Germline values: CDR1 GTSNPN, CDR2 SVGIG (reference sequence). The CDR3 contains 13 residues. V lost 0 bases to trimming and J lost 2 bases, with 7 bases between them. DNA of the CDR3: TGTGCCTGGAGTGTTGGGAATCAAGAGACCCAGTACTTC. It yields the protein CAWSVGNQETQYF.

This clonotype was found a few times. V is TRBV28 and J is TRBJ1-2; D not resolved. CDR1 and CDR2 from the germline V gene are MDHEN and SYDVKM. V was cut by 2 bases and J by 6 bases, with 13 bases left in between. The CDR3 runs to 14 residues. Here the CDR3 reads CASSLIAGANGYTF. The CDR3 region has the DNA TGTGCCAGCAGTTTAATTGCAGGAGCTAATGGCTACACCTTC.

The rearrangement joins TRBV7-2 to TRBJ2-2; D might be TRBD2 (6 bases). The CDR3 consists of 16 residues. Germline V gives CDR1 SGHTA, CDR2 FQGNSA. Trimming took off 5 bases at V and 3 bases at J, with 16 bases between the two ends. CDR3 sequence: CASSQGDWRDTGELFF. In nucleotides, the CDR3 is TGTGCCAGCAGCCAGGGTGATTGGAGGGACACCGGGGAGCTGTTTTTT.

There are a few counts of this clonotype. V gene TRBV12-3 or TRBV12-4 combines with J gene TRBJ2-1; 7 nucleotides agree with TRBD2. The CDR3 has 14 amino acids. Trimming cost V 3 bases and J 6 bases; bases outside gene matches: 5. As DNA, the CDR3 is TGTGCCAGCAGTTTGGGGAGGGTGGGCAATGAGCAGTTCTTC. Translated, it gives CASSLGRVGNEQFF.

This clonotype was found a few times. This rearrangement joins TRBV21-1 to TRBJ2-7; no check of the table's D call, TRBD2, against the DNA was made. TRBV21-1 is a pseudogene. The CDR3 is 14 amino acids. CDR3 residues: CANLVGHNSYEQYF. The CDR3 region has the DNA TGTGCCAACCTAGTGGGACACAACTCCTACGAGCAGTACTTC.

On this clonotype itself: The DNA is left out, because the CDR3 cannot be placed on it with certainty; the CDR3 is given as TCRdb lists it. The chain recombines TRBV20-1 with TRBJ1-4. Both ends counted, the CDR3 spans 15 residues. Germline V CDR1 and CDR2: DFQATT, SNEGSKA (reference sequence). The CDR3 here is CSARDGVVQEKLFFF.

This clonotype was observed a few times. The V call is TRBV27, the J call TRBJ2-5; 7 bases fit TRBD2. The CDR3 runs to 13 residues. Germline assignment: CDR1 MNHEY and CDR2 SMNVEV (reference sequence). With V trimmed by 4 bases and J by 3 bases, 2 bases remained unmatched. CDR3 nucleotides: TGTGCCAGCAGTTATCTAGCGGAAGAGACCCAGTACTTC. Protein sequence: CASSYLAEETQYF.

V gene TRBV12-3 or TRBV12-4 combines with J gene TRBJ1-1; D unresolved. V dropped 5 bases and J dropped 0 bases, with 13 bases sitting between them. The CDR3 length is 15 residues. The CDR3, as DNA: TGTGCCAGCAGTCTCAACGCACTATTGAACACTGAAGCTTTCTTT. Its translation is CASSLNALLNTEAFF.

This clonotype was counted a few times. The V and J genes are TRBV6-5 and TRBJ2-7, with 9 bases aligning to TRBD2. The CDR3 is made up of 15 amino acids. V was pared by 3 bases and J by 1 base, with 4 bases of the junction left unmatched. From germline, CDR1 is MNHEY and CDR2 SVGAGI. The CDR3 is CASSYGLALSYEQYF. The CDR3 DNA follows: TGTGCCAGCAGTTATGGACTAGCGTTATCCTACGAGCAGTACTTC.

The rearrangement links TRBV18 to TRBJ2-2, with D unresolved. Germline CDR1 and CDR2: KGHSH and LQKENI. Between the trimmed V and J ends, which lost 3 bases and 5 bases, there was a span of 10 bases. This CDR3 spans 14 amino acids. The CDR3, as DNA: TGTGCCAGCTCACCGATAGGAGAAACCGGGGAGCTGTTTTTT. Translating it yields CASSPIGETGELFF.

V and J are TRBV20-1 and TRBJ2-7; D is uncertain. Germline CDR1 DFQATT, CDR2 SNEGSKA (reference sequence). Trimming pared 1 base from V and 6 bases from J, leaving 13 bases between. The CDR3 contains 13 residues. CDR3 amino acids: CSARARGPFEQYF. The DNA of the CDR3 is TGCAGTGCTAGAGCCAGAGGACCCTTCGAGCAGTACTTC.

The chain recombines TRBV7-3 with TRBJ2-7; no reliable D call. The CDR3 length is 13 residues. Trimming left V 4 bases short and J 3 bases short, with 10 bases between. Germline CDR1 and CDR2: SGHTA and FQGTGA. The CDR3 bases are TGTGCCAGCAGCTCGCCCGCTTACTACGAGCAGTACTTC. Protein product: CASSSPAYYEQYF.

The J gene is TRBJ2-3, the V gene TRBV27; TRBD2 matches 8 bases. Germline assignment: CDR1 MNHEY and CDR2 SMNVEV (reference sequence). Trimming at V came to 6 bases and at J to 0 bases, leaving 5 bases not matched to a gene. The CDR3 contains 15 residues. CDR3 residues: CASSQKRGSTDTQYF. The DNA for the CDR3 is TGTGCCAGCAGCCAGAAGCGGGGGAGCACAGATACGCAGTATTTT.

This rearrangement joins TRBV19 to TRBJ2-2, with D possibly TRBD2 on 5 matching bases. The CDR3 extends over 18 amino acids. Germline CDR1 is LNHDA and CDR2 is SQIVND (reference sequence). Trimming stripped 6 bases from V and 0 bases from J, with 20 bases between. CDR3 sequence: CASRNVRGFPSNTGELFF. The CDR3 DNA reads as TGTGCCAGTAGAAACGTGAGAGGGTTCCCCTCGAACACCGGGGAGCTGTTTTTT.